This TCR beta chain came from a study of T cells after yellow fever vaccination. TCRdb processed the 5' RACE reads anew with MiXCR; each CDR3 protein has one entry. The top ten hold about 15% of the sample, which has around 590,000 distinct CDR3 sequences, roughly 12% seen once. Germline V gene lookup returns CDR1 KGHSH and CDR2 LQKENI. The V end was cut by 2 bases, the J end by 1 base, with 15 bases between. This CDR3 region has 16 residues. The starting material was PBMCs, obtained on the day of the yellow fever booster vaccination. The rearrangement links TRBV18 to TRBJ2-7; no clear D gene. The source is a man younger than 40 who received the YFV17D yellow fever vaccine. CDR3 loop: CASSPTGPQLSYEQYF. CDR3 coding DNA: TGTGCCAGCTCACCAACCGGGCCACAATTATCCTACGAGCAGTACTTC.